These T cell receptor beta chains were read from a single sample in a study of OX40 agonist ivuxolimab in advanced cancers. Assay: immunoSEQ multiplex PCR; the TCRdb copy retains only in-frame clones and omits some. The table lists nearly 45,000 clones, around 92% of them singletons. Here the sequenced sample was CD4+ or CD8+ T cells sorted from blood, taken in a trial of the OX40 agonist ivuxolimab. These receptors came from an adult with an advanced solid tumor such as melanoma, head and neck, liver or kidney cancer. Each CDR3 is given with its conserved first and last residue. Each record gives: V gene, J gene, CDR3 protein.

v_call: TRBV27; j_call: TRBJ1-4; cdr3_aa: CASSSGEKLFF
v_call: TRBV7-9; j_call: TRBJ1-2; cdr3_aa: CASSLVGGTLGYTF
v_call: TRBV28; j_call: TRBJ1-5; cdr3_aa: CASRREGNQPQHF
v_call: TRBV11-3; j_call: TRBJ2-7; cdr3_aa: CASSLSLNYEQYF
v_call: TRBV19; j_call: TRBJ2-1; cdr3_aa: CASSIVGSGAWNEQFF
v_call: TRBV27; j_call: TRBJ1-5; cdr3_aa: CASSLLGQVNQPQHF
v_call: TRBV18; j_call: TRBJ2-4; cdr3_aa: CASSPPRDRLGKNIQYF
v_call: TRBV28; j_call: TRBJ2-2; cdr3_aa: CATMGTTNTGELFF
v_call: TRBV14; j_call: TRBJ2-3; cdr3_aa: CASSHYTDTQYF
v_call: TRBV6-6; j_call: TRBJ1-4; cdr3_aa: CSSSSNGQKNEKLFF
v_call: TRBV10-2; j_call: TRBJ2-5; cdr3_aa: CASSLNSGRVRETQYF
v_call: TRBV11-2; j_call: TRBJ1-3; cdr3_aa: CASSFLSEGNTIYF
v_call: TRBV27; j_call: TRBJ1-1; cdr3_aa: CASSVRTGGNTEAFF
v_call: TRBV4-1; j_call: TRBJ2-7; cdr3_aa: CASSQAPGQGRHEQYF
v_call: TRBV9; j_call: TRBJ1-6; cdr3_aa: CASSVVSGGPLHF
v_call: TRBV27; j_call: TRBJ2-2; cdr3_aa: CASSLAGASGELFF
v_call: TRBV6-1; j_call: TRBJ1-4; cdr3_aa: CASTPGPATNEKLFF
v_call: TRBV14; j_call: TRBJ2-1; cdr3_aa: CASSQGVRNSYNEQFF
v_call: TRBV7-2; j_call: TRBJ2-7; cdr3_aa: CASSSPPGTVYYEQYF
v_call: TRBV9; j_call: TRBJ1-5; cdr3_aa: CASSPQGNQPQHF
v_call: TRBV13; j_call: TRBJ2-2; cdr3_aa: CASSLAANTGELFF
v_call: TRBV15; j_call: TRBJ2-7; cdr3_aa: CATSRVQGTYEQYF
v_call: TRBV11-2; j_call: TRBJ1-1; cdr3_aa: CASRGDGANTEAFF
v_call: TRBV7-9; j_call: TRBJ1-1; cdr3_aa: CASSLGVATEAFF
v_call: TRBV10-2; j_call: TRBJ1-2; cdr3_aa: CASRGDSSRYGYTF
v_call: TRBV28; j_call: TRBJ1-5; cdr3_aa: CASNRQREINQPQHF
v_call: TRBV7-9; j_call: TRBJ2-1; cdr3_aa: CASSLGGLYNEQFF
v_call: TRBV7-9; j_call: TRBJ2-7; cdr3_aa: CASRDGYEQYF
v_call: TRBV5-1; j_call: TRBJ2-1; cdr3_aa: CASSGGRDNNEQFF
v_call: TRBV6-5; j_call: TRBJ2-1; cdr3_aa: CASRRLAGANEQFF
v_call: TRBV27; j_call: TRBJ2-3; cdr3_aa: CASKGRGTRDTQYF
v_call: TRBV30; j_call: TRBJ1-3; cdr3_aa: CAWKGVGNTIYF
v_call: TRBV5-4; j_call: TRBJ2-5; cdr3_aa: CASSRASGVQETQYF